This T cell receptor (beta chain) comes out of a study of T cell changes during pregnancy in multiple sclerosis. Germline lookup yields CDR1 SGHVS and CDR2 FNYEAQ. The germline V and J ends were trimmed by 3 bases and 6 bases, with 16 bases remaining between them. The CDR3 is 15 residues long. Sequenced by immunoSEQ multiplex PCR; TCRdb stores in-frame clones only, minus some. The table lists tens of thousands of clones, 91% of them singletons. The rearrangement joins TRBV7-6 to TRBJ2-3; a weak D match, TRBD2 (6 bases). The TCR sequence derives from a female donor with multiple sclerosis, enrolled in a pregnancy study. The material was CD8+ T cells from peripheral blood mononuclear cells, obtained before pregnancy. Here the CDR3 reads CASSLRGLDRDTQYF. In nucleotides, the CDR3 is TGTGCCAGCAGCTTGCGGGGATTAGATCGGGATACGCAGTATTTT.